The 24 T cell receptor beta chains in this list originate from one sample, sequenced in a study of cytomegalovirus exposure and HLA in healthy donors. The PCR made use of 60 Vbeta and 13 Jbeta primers. The table came from immunoSEQ multiplex PCR; TCRdb's copy has only in-frame clones and leaves some out. The sample includes about 170,000 clones, 75% to 90% of them seen just once. Sequencing was done on a sample of PBMCs. The origin of the receptors is a boy aged 2 to 9 in good health and CMV-seronegative.

This rearrangement joins TRBV19 to TRBJ2-7; 10 bases agree with TRBD1. The CDR3 contains 15 residues. With 8 bases clipped from V and 6 bases from J, the junction kept 13 bases outside the gene matches. The V gene's germline CDR1 is LNHDA and CDR2 SQIVND (reference sequence). The DNA for the CDR3 is TGTGCCAGTCGAACCGCAGGACAGGGGGGTTTCGAGCAGTACTTC. It specifies CASRTAGQGGFEQYF.

The rearrangement uses TRBV6-6 and TRBJ2-2; a possible D gene is TRBD1 (5 bases). The CDR3 has 15 residues. Trimming removed 9 bases from V and 3 bases from J, with 17 bases in between. Germline V gene sequence: CDR1 MNHNY, CDR2 SVGAGI (reference sequence). CDR3 sequence reads: CASEWTRTHTGELFF. The CDR3 DNA is TGTGCCAGTGAATGGACACGTACCCACACCGGGGAGCTGTTTTTT.

This chain connects TRBV6-1 to TRBJ1-6; D is possibly TRBD1 (5 bases). The length of the CDR3 is 14 residues. V gave up 9 bases and J gave up 7 bases, with 16 bases separating them. Germline CDR1 reads MNHNS; CDR2 reads SASEGT. Here the CDR3 DNA reads TGTGCCAGTGTCTGGGGGAGGGGAAATTCACCCCTCCACTTT. This sequence encodes CASVWGRGNSPLHF.

This chain connects TRBV29-1 to TRBJ2-2, with TRBD1 identical over 8 bases. This CDR3 is 12 amino acids long. Germline V gene sequence: CDR1 SQVTM, CDR2 ANQGSEA. The V gene end was trimmed by 3 bases and the J gene end by 10 bases; junction bases not matched to a gene: 4. The CDR3: CSVDRGREELFF. In DNA, the CDR3 is TGCAGCGTTGACAGGGGGCGCGAGGAGCTGTTTTTT.

This sequence joins TRBV2 and TRBJ2-3; 7 positions agree with TRBD1. CDR3 length: 16 residues. Trimming at V came to 6 bases and at J to 3 bases, leaving 12 bases not matched to a gene. Germline lookup yields CDR1 SNHLY and CDR2 FYNNEI. The CDR3 spells CASSLKGQGVTDTQYF. DNA for the CDR3: TGTGCCAGCAGCCTCAAGGGGCAGGGGGTAACAGATACGCAGTATTTT. Full variable domain (remainder filled in from reference TRBV2 and TRBJ2-3): EPEVTQTPSHQVTQMGQEVILRCVPISNHLYFYWYRQILGQKVEFLVSFYNNEISEKSEIFDDQFSVERPDGSNFTLKIRSTKLEDSAMYFCASSLKGQGVTDTQYFGPGTRLTVL.

This chain links TRBV10-1 with TRBJ1-2, with TRBD1 as a possible D gene (6 bases). CDR3 length: 14 amino acids. Trimming took off 4 bases at V and 8 bases at J, with 17 bases between the two ends. Germline CDR1 and CDR2: WNHNN and SYGVQD (reference sequence). CDR3 DNA sequence: TGCGCCAGCAGTGCCGGAACAGGGTGTTGCGGCTACACCTTC. Its protein product is CASSAGTGCCGYTF.

This clone was counted once. The chain has TRBV29-1 and TRBJ1-1, with D perhaps matching TRBD1 (5 bases). Deletions cut 8 bases from V and 4 bases from J, with 14 bases between. Germline assignment: CDR1 SQVTM and CDR2 ANQGSEA. The CDR3 spans 12 residues. This CDR3 is CSYGRGATEAFF. The CDR3 DNA reads TGCAGCTACGGGCGCGGGGCCACTGAAGCTTTCTTT.

The chain links TRBV13 to TRBJ2-7, with D maybe TRBD2 (6 bases). V lost 4 bases and J 6 bases, leaving 13 bases between the germline ends. Germline loops: CDR1 PRHDT, CDR2 FYEKMQ (reference sequence). This CDR3 has 13 residues. DNA for the CDR3: TGTGCCAGCAGCTATCGCACTAGCCGCGAGCAGTACGTC. It yields the protein CASSYRTSREQYV.

The chain links TRBV14 to TRBJ1-5; unclear D gene. This CDR3 region has 13 residues. Trimming stripped 2 bases from V and 4 bases from J, with 6 bases between. CDR1 SGHDN and CDR2 FVKESK come from the germline V gene. CDR3 protein: CASSQYGNQPQHF. Here the CDR3 DNA reads TGTGCCAGCAGCCAATACGGGAATCAGCCCCAGCATTTT. Combining the CDR3 with reference TRBV14 and TRBJ1-5 gives the whole variable domain EAGVTQFPSHSVIEKGQTVTLRCDPISGHDNLYWYRRVMGKEIKFLLHFVKESKQDESGMPNNRFLAERTGGTYSTLKVQPAELEDSGVYFCASSQYGNQPQHFGDGTRLSIL.

The J gene is TRBJ2-1, the V gene TRBV7-9, with D maybe TRBD1 (6 bases). Germline V gene lookup returns CDR1 SEHNR and CDR2 FQNEAQ (reference sequence). This CDR3 is built from 15 residues. Trimming took off 3 bases at V and 0 bases at J, with 9 bases between the two ends. CDR3 in amino acids: CASSLQGGSYNEQFF. The CDR3 region has the DNA TGTGCCAGCAGCTTGCAAGGGGGCTCCTACAATGAGCAGTTCTTC.

This clone showed up just once. This rearrangement joins TRBV19 to TRBJ2-2; 13 bases agree with TRBD2. V dropped 4 bases and J dropped 0; count of bases not matched to a gene: 11. This CDR3 is 20 amino acids long. Germline-derived CDR1 and CDR2 are LNHDA and SQIVND (reference sequence). The CDR3 reads CASSSIVRTSGGTNTGELFF. DNA of the CDR3: TGTGCCAGTAGTAGTATAGTCAGGACTAGCGGGGGCACGAACACCGGGGAGCTGTTTTTT.

This clone has a handful of counts. The rearrangement uses TRBV30 and TRBJ1-3, with D possibly being TRBD1 (6 bases). Germline V lookup: CDR1 GTSNPN, CDR2 SVGIG (reference sequence). The CDR3 is 14 residues long. Trimming stripped 3 bases from V and 8 bases from J, with 17 bases between. CDR3 amino acids: CAWRGKGEVDTIYF. The DNA of the CDR3 is TGTGCCTGGAGAGGGAAGGGGGAAGTGGACACCATATATTTT.

V usage is TRBV29-1 and J usage is TRBJ2-2; 9 nucleotides line up with TRBD1. V gave up 4 bases and J gave up 4 bases; unmatched junction bases: 13. The germline V gene encodes CDR1 SQVTM and CDR2 ANQGSEA. This CDR3 has 17 residues. This chain's CDR3 is CSVALTPGTGLTGELFF. In DNA form, the CDR3 reads TGCAGCGTTGCACTAACTCCCGGGACAGGGCTCACCGGGGAGCTGTTTTTT.

The rearrangement joins TRBV28 to TRBJ2-5; 7 bases align to TRBD1. The CDR3 contains 16 residues. CDR1 MDHEN and CDR2 SYDVKM come from the germline V gene. Germline trimming cut 0 bases from V and 6 bases from J; bases unmatched to any gene: 10. This CDR3 is CASSLWPRQGQKTQYF. The CDR3 DNA reads as TGTGCCAGCAGTTTATGGCCCCGACAGGGCCAGAAGACCCAGTACTTC. Drawing the rest from reference TRBV28 and TRBJ2-5, the complete variable domain is DVKVTQSSRYLVKRTGEKVFLECVQDMDHENMFWYRQDPGLGLRLIYFSYDVKMKEKGDIPEGYSVSREKKERFSLILESASTNQTSMYLCASSLWPRQGQKTQYFGPGTRLLVL.

With regard to this clone: The sample contains more than one DNA sequence encoding this CDR3. CDR3 loop: CASSRGLAGETQYF. The CDR3 DNA sequence: TGTGCCAGCAGTCGGGGGCTAGCGGGAGAGACCCAGTACTTC. The rearrangement uses TRBV28 and TRBJ2-5, with 8 bases fitting TRBD2. This CDR3 is 14 amino acids long. The V gene end was trimmed by 5 bases and the J gene end by 4 bases; junction bases not matched to a gene: 6. Germline CDR1 MDHEN, CDR2 SYDVKM. Full variable domain (rest looked up from reference TRBV28 and TRBJ2-5): DVKVTQSSRYLVKRTGEKVFLECVQDMDHENMFWYRQDPGLGLRLIYFSYDVKMKEKGDIPEGYSVSREKKERFSLILESASTNQTSMYLCASSRGLAGETQYFGPGTRLLVL.

This rearrangement joins TRBV30 to TRBJ2-6; perhaps TRBD2 as D (5 bases). The ends were cut back, 8 bases at V and 0 bases at J, with 11 bases in the middle. The CDR3 loop spans 14 amino acids. Per the germline V gene, CDR1 is GTSNPN and CDR2 is SVGIG (reference sequence). CDR3 protein: CATAGGSGANVLTF. For the CDR3, the DNA is TGTGCCACCGCCGGAGGCTCTGGGGCCAACGTCCTGACTTTC.

The chain recombines TRBV13 with TRBJ1-3; D may be TRBD1 (6 bases). The V end lost 4 bases, the J end lost 0 bases, and 10 bases lay between the germline ends. Germline V gives CDR1 PRHDT, CDR2 FYEKMQ (reference sequence). The CDR3 extends over 15 amino acids. The CDR3 DNA follows: TGTGCCAGCAGCTACGGACAGAGCTCTGGAAACACCATATATTTT. This encodes CASSYGQSSGNTIYF.

CDR3 nucleotide sequence: TGTGCCACTTCACTCGGACTAGCGGGGGGGCAGCGAGAGACCCAGTACTTC. It is translated as CATSLGLAGGQRETQYF. This chain uses TRBV19 with TRBJ2-5; 15 positions match TRBD2. Trimming cost V 10 bases and J 4 bases; bases outside gene matches: 13. The CDR3 loop spans 17 amino acids. CDR1 is LNHDA, CDR2 SQIVND, per germline (reference sequence).

This rearrangement joins TRBV7-2 to TRBJ2-1; 7 bases map to TRBD2. CDR1 and CDR2 (germline): SGHTA, FQGNSA. V lost 1 base to trimming and J lost 2 bases; unmatched junction nucleotides: 8. The CDR3 runs 17 residues. CDR3 sequence reads: CASSLVASGMAYNEQFF. DNA of the CDR3: TGTGCCAGCAGCTTAGTGGCCAGCGGGATGGCCTACAATGAGCAGTTCTTC.

For this clone: The junction shows a germline mismatch at one end, possibly a read error. The chain couples TRBV7-9 to TRBJ1-5; D gene unclear. The V gene's germline CDR1 is SEHNR and CDR2 FQNEAQ (reference sequence). There are 12 residues in the CDR3. The CDR3: CSSSLPNQPQHF. CDR3 bases: TGTTCCAGCAGCCTCCCCAATCAGCCCCAGCATTTT. The entire variable domain, with the rest obtained from reference TRBV7-9 and TRBJ1-5, is as follows: DTGVSQNPRHKITKRGQNVTFRCDPISEHNRLYWYRQTLGQGPEFLTYFQNEAQLEKSRLLSDRFSAERPKGSFSTLEIQRTEQGDSAMYLCSSSLPNQPQHFGDGTRLSIL.

V gene TRBV11-2 combines with J gene TRBJ1-3, with D unclear. The CDR3 is made up of 14 amino acids. CDR1 and CDR2 from the germline V gene are SGHAT and FQNNGV. Trimming left V 2 bases short and J 10 bases short, with 15 bases between. CDR3 nucleotide sequence: TGTGCCAGCAGCTTATGGGCCGCAATCGATACCATATATTTT. Its translation is CASSLWAAIDTIYF. The full variable domain, in which reference TRBV11-2 and TRBJ1-3 provide the parts outside the CDR3, is EAGVAQSPRYKIIEKRQSVAFWCNPISGHATLYWYQQILGQGPKLLIQFQNNGVVDDSQLPKDRFSAERLKGVDSTLKIQPAKLEDSAVYLCASSLWAAIDTIYFGEGSWLTVV.

This chain connects TRBV9 to TRBJ2-1; 10 nucleotides align to TRBD2. The junction had 14 bases not matched to a gene; V was cut back by 3 bases and J by 5 bases. CDR1 is SGDLS, CDR2 YYNGEE, per germline. The CDR3 has 18 residues. The CDR3 here is CASSASGSSPTRNNEQFF. The CDR3 bases are TGTGCCAGCAGCGCTAGCGGGAGTAGCCCGACGAGGAACAATGAGCAGTTCTTC.

This sequence joins TRBV5-1 and TRBJ2-1; 11 bases agree with TRBD2. This CDR3 comprises 15 residues. Germline loops: CDR1 SGHRS, CDR2 YFSETQ. Trimming took 4 bases from V and 4 from J; bases not matched to a gene: 4. The CDR3, as DNA: TGCGCCAGCAGCCTGGGACTAGCGGTATACAATGAGCAGTTCTTC. Encoded protein: CASSLGLAVYNEQFF.

V gene TRBV27 combines with J gene TRBJ2-1, with 7 bases matching TRBD2. V trimming: 8 bases; J trimming: 9 bases; junction bases outside the gene matches: 7. Per the germline V gene, CDR1 is MNHEY and CDR2 is SMNVEV (reference sequence). The CDR3 is 12 amino acids. The CDR3 here is CASRYGGSEQFF. CDR3 in DNA: TGTGCCAGCCGTTACGGGGGGTCTGAGCAGTTCTTC.